These T cell receptor beta chains were read from a single sample in a study of blood T cell repertoires in COVID-19. Sequenced by immunoSEQ multiplex PCR; TCRdb stores in-frame clones only, minus some. The table shows about 120,000 clones, with 80% to 90% occurring only once. Sequencing was carried out using peripheral blood. Source of these receptors: a woman aged 50 to 65 with acute or convalescent COVID-19. CDR3s include the opening cysteine and the closing phenylalanine or tryptophan. A D gene is named only where the DNA matches it firmly. Size tells how often a clone was seen (once, few, many) or the class of an expanded clone, and some rows leave it out.

CDR3aa,CDR3nt,j_gene,d_gene,abundance,v_gene
CATSSRVSPTNEKLFF,TGTGCCACCAGCAGTCGAGTCTCACCAACTAATGAAAAACTGTTTTTT,TRBJ1-4,NA,few,TRBV15
CASSFSGRLQSSYNEQFF,TGTGCCAGCAGCTTCAGCGGGAGACTTCAAAGCTCCTACAATGAGCAGTTCTTC,TRBJ2-1,TRBD2,NA,TRBV11-2
CASSPGLAGGVETQYF,TGTGCCAGCAGCCCCGGACTAGCGGGAGGGGTAGAGACCCAGTACTTC,TRBJ2-5,TRBD2,NA,TRBV7-9
CASSPGQGSNTEAFF,TGTGCCAGCAGCCCAGGGCAGGGCTCGAATACTGAAGCTTTCTTT,TRBJ1-1,NA,few,TRBV7-8
CASSYIAGEIQETQYF,TGTGCCAGCAGTTACATAGCGGGAGAGATCCAAGAGACCCAGTACTTC,TRBJ2-5,TRBD2,NA,TRBV6-2/TRBV6-3
CATSDSRGTGRGYTF,TGTGCCACCAGTGATTCCCGCGGAACAGGACGGGGCTACACCTTC,TRBJ1-2,NA,NA,TRBV24-1
CASRHRGALTEAFF,TGTGCCAGTAGGCATAGGGGCGCCCTCACTGAAGCTTTCTTT,TRBJ1-1,NA,NA,TRBV19
CASSLVQGLYYGYTF,TGTGCCAGCAGCTTAGTTCAGGGACTCTACTATGGCTACACCTTC,TRBJ1-2,NA,NA,TRBV7-2
CASSTGGGNTDTQYF,TGCGCCAGCAGTACGGGAGGTGGAAACACAGATACGCAGTATTTT,TRBJ2-3,TRBD2,NA,TRBV23-1
CASRTGTSGGYEQFF,TGTGCCAGCAGGACCGGGACTAGCGGGGGCTATGAGCAGTTCTTC,TRBJ2-1,TRBD2,NA,TRBV6-5
CASSADRADQPQHF,TGTGCCAGCAGCGCCGACAGGGCGGATCAGCCCCAGCATTTT,TRBJ1-5,TRBD1,NA,TRBV7-9
CASAYSSGNTIYF,TGTGCCAGCGCTTACAGCTCTGGAAACACCATATATTTT,TRBJ1-3,NA,NA,TRBV12-3/TRBV12-4
CASRGPGQGRETQYF,TGTGCCAGCAGAGGGCCGGGACAGGGACGAGAGACCCAGTACTTC,TRBJ2-5,TRBD1,few,TRBV2
CASSVGKAGGQKDTQYF,TGTGCCAGCAGCGTAGGAAAGGCGGGGGGGCAAAAAGATACGCAGTATTTT,TRBJ2-3,TRBD2,NA,TRBV9
CASSSDRAPNTGELFF,TGTGCCAGCAGTTCGGACAGGGCCCCGAACACCGGGGAGCTGTTTTTT,TRBJ2-2,TRBD1,NA,TRBV27
CASSFSSDEQYF,TGTGCCAGCAGCTTCTCATCGGACGAGCAGTACTTC,TRBJ2-7,NA,NA,TRBV11-2
CASLTGATLYGYTF,TGTGCCAGCCTGACAGGGGCGACGCTCTATGGCTACACCTTC,TRBJ1-2,TRBD1,NA,TRBV2
CASSQMTATNEKLFF,TGTGCCAGCAGTCAGATGACAGCAACTAATGAAAAACTGTTTTTT,TRBJ1-4,NA,NA,TRBV2
CASRGTSLGELWFF,TGTGCCAGTAGGGGAACTAGCTTGGGGGAGTTATGGTTCTTC,TRBJ2-1,NA,once,TRBV19
CASSIGLAGFQETQYF,TGTGCCAGCAGTATAGGACTAGCGGGCTTCCAAGAGACCCAGTACTTC,TRBJ2-5,TRBD2,NA,TRBV2
CASSIYSRESEQFF,TGTGCCAGTAGTATTTATTCGCGGGAGTCTGAGCAGTTCTTC,TRBJ2-1,TRBD2,NA,TRBV19
CATSDLRDYGYTF,TGTGCCACCAGTGATTTGAGAGACTATGGCTACACCTTC,TRBJ1-2,NA,NA,TRBV24-1
CASSPPRGGDYGYTF,TGTGCCAGCTCACCACCGAGGGGGGGAGACTATGGCTACACCTTC,TRBJ1-2,NA,NA,TRBV18
CASSPVSGRPSTDTQYF,TGCGCCAGCAGCCCCGTTAGCGGGAGACCATCCACAGATACGCAGTATTTT,TRBJ2-3,TRBD2,few,TRBV4-3
CSVGQGNEQFF,TGCAGCGTTGGGCAGGGCAATGAGCAGTTCTTC,TRBJ2-1,NA,NA,TRBV29-1
CASSPEQGLAGVEQYF,TGTGCCAGCAGCCCGGAGCAAGGTCTAGCGGGAGTTGAGCAGTACTTC,TRBJ2-7,TRBD2,few,TRBV5-4
CASSLAHRETQYF,TGTGCCAGCAGCTTAGCACATCGAGAGACCCAGTACTTC,TRBJ2-5,NA,few,TRBV7-2
CASSIAGGTNEQFF,TGTGCCAGTAGTATAGCGGGAGGGACGAATGAGCAGTTCTTC,TRBJ2-1,TRBD2,NA,TRBV19
CASSHILAGAVDEQYF,TGCGCCAGCAGCCACATTCTAGCGGGAGCCGTCGACGAGCAGTACTTC,TRBJ2-7,TRBD2,NA,TRBV4-1
CASSMTDYGYTF,TGTGCCAGCAGCATGACAGACTATGGCTACACCTTC,TRBJ1-2,NA,NA,TRBV12-3/TRBV12-4
CATIPTRGGADNEQFF,TGTGCCACTATCCCAACCCGCGGGGGGGCGGACAATGAGCAGTTCTTC,TRBJ2-1,TRBD2,NA,TRBV10-3
CASSVGQVDTGELFF,TGTGCCAGCAGCGTAGGACAGGTTGACACCGGGGAGCTGTTTTTT,TRBJ2-2,NA,NA,TRBV9
CASSLYRGMNTEAFF,TGTGCCAGCAGCTTGTACAGGGGCATGAACACTGAAGCTTTCTTT,TRBJ1-1,TRBD1,medium-sized,TRBV5-4
CAISDQNREINQPQHF,TGTGCCATCAGTGACCAGAATAGGGAGATTAATCAGCCCCAGCATTTT,TRBJ1-5,NA,NA,TRBV10-3
CSVGKGAYTDTQYF,TGCAGCGTGGGGAAAGGGGCCTACACAGATACGCAGTATTTT,TRBJ2-3,NA,NA,TRBV29-1
CASSYSTTGFEQYF,TGTGCCAGCAGTTACTCTACAACAGGGTTTGAGCAGTACTTC,TRBJ2-7,NA,NA,TRBV6-2/TRBV6-3
CASSLEVGRDEQFF,TGCGCCAGCAGCTTGGAGGTGGGGCGCGATGAGCAGTTCTTC,TRBJ2-1,NA,NA,TRBV5-1
CASSVEAGSNYGYTF,TGTGCCAGCAGCGTAGAGGCGGGGTCAAACTATGGCTACACCTTC,TRBJ1-2,NA,NA,TRBV9
CASSRGQGGSPLHF,TGTGCCAGCAGTAGGGGACAGGGAGGTTCACCCCTCCACTTT,TRBJ1-6,TRBD1,NA,TRBV27
CAIGQAGYNEQFF,TGTGCCATCGGGCAAGCGGGGTACAATGAGCAGTTCTTC,TRBJ2-1,TRBD2,NA,TRBV10-3
CASSQGASNQPQHF,TGTGCCAGCAGCCAAGGCGCTAGCAATCAGCCCCAGCATTTT,TRBJ1-5,NA,NA,TRBV3-1/TRBV3-2
CASSYDRERDYGYTF,TGTGCCAGTAGTTACGACAGGGAACGGGACTATGGCTACACCTTC,TRBJ1-2,TRBD1,NA,TRBV19